This T cell receptor (beta chain) stems from a study of blood T cells in healthy people across ages. Study summary: Template switching retrieved approximately one barcoded beta molecule for each two T cells.

The germline V gene has CDR1 SEHNR and CDR2 FQNEAQ (reference sequence). This CDR3 is built from 13 residues. Together with a sample-barcoded 5' primer, a J-beta primer mix was included in a second PCR lasting about 7 to 12 cycles. A template-switch adaptor that had 12 random nucleotides put a tag on each cDNA molecule. TCRdb reanalysed the 5' RACE reads using MiXCR and keeps one entry per CDR3 protein. The sample carries about 620,000 distinct CDR3 sequences, about 21% recorded once. This clonotype originated in a man aged 70-80 years in good health. This chain joins TRBV7-9 and TRBJ2-5; 7 bases line up with TRBD2. The DNA end favors TRBJ2-1, so the J call may be wrong. The sample consisted of blood. The CDR3, as DNA: TGTGCCAGCAGCTTGGGACTAATCAATGAGCAGTTCTTC. It specifies CASSLGLINEQFF.